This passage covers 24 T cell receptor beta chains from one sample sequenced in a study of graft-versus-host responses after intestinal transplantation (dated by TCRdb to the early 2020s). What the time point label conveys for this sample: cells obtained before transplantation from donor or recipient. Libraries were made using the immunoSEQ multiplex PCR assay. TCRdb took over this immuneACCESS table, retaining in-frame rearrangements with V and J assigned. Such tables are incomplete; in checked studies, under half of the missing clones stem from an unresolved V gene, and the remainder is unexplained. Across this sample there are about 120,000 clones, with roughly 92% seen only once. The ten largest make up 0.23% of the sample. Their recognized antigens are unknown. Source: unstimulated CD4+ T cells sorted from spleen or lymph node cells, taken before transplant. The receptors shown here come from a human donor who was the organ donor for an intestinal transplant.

As DNA, the CDR3 is TGTGCCAGCAGGGGCAATCAGCCCCAGCATTTT. It yields the protein CASRGNQPQHF. V is TRBV28 and J is TRBJ1-5; D unclear. Germline V gives CDR1 MDHEN, CDR2 SYDVKM. With 6 bases removed from V and 2 bases from J, the gap between germline ends came to 2 bases. CDR3 length: 11 residues. The full variable domain, its missing parts supplied by reference TRBV28 and TRBJ1-5, is DVKVTQSSRYLVKRTGEKVFLECVQDMDHENMFWYRQDPGLGLRLIYFSYDVKMKEKGDIPEGYSVSREKKERFSLILESASTNQTSMYLCASRGNQPQHFGDGTRLSIL.

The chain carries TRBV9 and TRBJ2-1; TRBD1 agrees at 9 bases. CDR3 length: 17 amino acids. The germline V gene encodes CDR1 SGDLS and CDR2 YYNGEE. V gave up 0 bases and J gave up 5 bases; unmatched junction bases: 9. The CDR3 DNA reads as TGTGCCAGCAGCGTAGAGATGGACAGGGGTGTCAACAATGAGCAGTTCTTC. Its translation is CASSVEMDRGVNNEQFF.

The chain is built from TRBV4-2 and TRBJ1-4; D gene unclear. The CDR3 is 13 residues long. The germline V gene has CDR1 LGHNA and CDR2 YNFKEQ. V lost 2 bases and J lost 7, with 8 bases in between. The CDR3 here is CASSQRWGEKLFF. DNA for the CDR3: TGTGCCAGCAGCCAACGGTGGGGTGAAAAACTGTTTTTT.

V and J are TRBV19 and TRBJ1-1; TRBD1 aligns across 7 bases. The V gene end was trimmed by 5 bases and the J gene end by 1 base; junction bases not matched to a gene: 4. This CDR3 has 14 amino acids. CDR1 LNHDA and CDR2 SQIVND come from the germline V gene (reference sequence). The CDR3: CASSYRGGNTEAFF. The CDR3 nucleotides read TGTGCCAGTAGTTACAGGGGCGGGAACACTGAAGCTTTCTTT.

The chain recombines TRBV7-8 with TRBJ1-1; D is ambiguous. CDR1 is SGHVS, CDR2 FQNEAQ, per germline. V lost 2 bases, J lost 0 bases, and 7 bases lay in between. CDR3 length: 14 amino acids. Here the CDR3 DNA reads TGTGCCAGCAGCTTAATGACGGTGAACACTGAAGCTTTCTTT. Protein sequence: CASSLMTVNTEAFF.

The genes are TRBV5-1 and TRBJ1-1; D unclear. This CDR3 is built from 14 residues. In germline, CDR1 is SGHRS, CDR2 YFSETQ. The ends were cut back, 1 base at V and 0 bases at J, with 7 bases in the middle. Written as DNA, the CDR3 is TGCGCCAGCAGCTTGACAGCCATGAACACTGAAGCTTTCTTT. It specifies CASSLTAMNTEAFF.

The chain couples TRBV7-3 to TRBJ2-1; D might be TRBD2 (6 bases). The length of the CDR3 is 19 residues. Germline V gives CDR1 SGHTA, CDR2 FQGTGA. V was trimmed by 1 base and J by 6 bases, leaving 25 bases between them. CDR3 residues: CASSLIREHRDPLGNEQFF. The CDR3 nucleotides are TGTGCCAGCAGCTTAATCCGGGAGCACCGGGACCCCTTGGGCAATGAGCAGTTCTTC.

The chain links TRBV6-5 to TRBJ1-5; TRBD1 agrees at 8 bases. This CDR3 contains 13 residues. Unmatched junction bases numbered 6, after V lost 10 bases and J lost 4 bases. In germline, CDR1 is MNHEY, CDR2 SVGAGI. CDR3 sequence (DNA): TGTGCCACCGGACGGACAGGGAATCAGCCCCAGCATTTT. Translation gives CATGRTGNQPQHF.

This chain's CDR3 is CASSQRGGEPQHF. The CDR3 region has the DNA TGCGCCAGCAGCCAACGAGGGGGGGAGCCCCAGCATTTT. The V gene is TRBV4-1, the J gene TRBJ1-5; D perhaps matches TRBD1 (6 bases). Per germline, CDR1 MGHRA and CDR2 YSYEKL. This CDR3 has 13 amino acids. V shed 2 bases and J shed 8 bases, with 10 bases lying between them.

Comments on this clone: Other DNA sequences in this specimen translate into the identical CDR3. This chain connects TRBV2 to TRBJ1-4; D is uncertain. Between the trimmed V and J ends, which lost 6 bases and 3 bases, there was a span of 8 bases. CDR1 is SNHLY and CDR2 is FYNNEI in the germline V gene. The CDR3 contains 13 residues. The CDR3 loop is CASRGGANEKLFF. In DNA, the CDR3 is TGTGCCAGCAGGGGCGGGGCTAATGAAAAACTGTTTTTT.

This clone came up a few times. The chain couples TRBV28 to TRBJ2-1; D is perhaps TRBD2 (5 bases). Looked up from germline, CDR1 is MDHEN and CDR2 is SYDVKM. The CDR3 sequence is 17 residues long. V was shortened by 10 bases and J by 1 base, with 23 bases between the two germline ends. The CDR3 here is CATAPFKGGSSYNEQFF. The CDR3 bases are TGTGCCACCGCACCGTTTAAGGGTGGGAGTTCCTACAATGAGCAGTTCTTC.

The CDR3 spells CASSIVGAIGETQYF. The CDR3 DNA is TGTGCCAGTAGTATAGTAGGGGCGATTGGAGAGACCCAGTACTTC. The V call is TRBV19, the J call TRBJ2-5, with D perhaps matching TRBD1 (5 bases). CDR3 length: 15 residues. V lost 1 base, J lost 4 bases, and 13 bases lay in between. Germline CDR1 is LNHDA and CDR2 is SQIVND (reference sequence).

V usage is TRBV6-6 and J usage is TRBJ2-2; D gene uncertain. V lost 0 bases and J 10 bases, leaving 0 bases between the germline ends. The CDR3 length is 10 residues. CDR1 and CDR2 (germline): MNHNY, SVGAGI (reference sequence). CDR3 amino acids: CASSYSELFF. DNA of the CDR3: TGTGCCAGCAGTTACTCGGAGCTGTTTTTT.

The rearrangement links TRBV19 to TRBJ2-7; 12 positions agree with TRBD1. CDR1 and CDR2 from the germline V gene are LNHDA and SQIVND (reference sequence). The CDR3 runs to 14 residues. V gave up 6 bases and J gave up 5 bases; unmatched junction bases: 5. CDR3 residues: CASRTGTGGHEQYF. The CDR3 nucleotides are TGTGCCAGTAGAACCGGGACAGGGGGCCACGAGCAGTACTTC.

The CDR3: CASSFNTYEQYF. The CDR3 nucleotides are TGTGCCAGCAGCTTTAACACTTACGAGCAGTACTTC. The rearrangement uses TRBV5-6 and TRBJ2-7; D unresolved. Deletions cut 2 bases from V and 4 bases from J, with 7 bases between. The CDR3 spans 12 residues. Germline lookup yields CDR1 SGHDT and CDR2 YYEEEE.

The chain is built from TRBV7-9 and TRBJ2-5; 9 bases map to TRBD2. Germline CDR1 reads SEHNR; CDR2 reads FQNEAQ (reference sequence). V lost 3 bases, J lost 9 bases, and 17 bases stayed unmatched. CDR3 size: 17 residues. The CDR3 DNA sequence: TGTGCCAGCAGCTTGGGACTAGCCGAGTCCCCTAGGCATCCCCAGTACTTC. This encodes CASSLGLAESPRHPQYF. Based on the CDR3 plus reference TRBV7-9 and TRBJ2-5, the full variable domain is DTGVSQNPRHKITKRGQNVTFRCDPISEHNRLYWYRQTLGQGPEFLTYFQNEAQLEKSRLLSDRFSAERPKGSFSTLEIQRTEQGDSAMYLCASSLGLAESPRHPQYFGPGTRLLVL.

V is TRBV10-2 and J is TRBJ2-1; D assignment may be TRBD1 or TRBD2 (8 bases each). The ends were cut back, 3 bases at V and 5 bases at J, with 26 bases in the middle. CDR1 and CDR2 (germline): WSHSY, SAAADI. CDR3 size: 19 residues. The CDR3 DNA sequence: TGCGCCAGCAGTGACAGAGACAGGGGCCCTAGCGGGTCCAACAATGAGCAGTTCTTC. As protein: CASSDRDRGPSGSNNEQFF.

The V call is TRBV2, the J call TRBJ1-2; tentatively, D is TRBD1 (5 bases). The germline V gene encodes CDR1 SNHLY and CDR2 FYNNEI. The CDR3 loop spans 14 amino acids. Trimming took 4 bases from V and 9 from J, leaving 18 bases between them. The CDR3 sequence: CASSVSDGAWSYTF. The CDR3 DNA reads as TGTGCCAGCAGTGTATCCGACGGGGCCTGGAGCTACACCTTC.

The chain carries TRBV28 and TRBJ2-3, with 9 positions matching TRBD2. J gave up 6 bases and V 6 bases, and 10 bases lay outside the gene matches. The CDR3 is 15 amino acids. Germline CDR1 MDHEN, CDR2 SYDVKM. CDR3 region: CASSVLVLAGDTQYF. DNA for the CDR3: TGTGCCAGCAGCGTTTTGGTGCTAGCGGGGGATACGCAGTATTTT. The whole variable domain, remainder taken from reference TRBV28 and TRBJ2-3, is DVKVTQSSRYLVKRTGEKVFLECVQDMDHENMFWYRQDPGLGLRLIYFSYDVKMKEKGDIPEGYSVSREKKERFSLILESASTNQTSMYLCASSVLVLAGDTQYFGPGTRLTVL.

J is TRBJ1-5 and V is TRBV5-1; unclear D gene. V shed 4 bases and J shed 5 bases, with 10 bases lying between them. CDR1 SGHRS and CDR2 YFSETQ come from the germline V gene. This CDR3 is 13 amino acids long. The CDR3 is CASSPQPDQPQHF. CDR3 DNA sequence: TGCGCCAGCAGCCCCCAACCGGATCAGCCCCAGCATTTT.

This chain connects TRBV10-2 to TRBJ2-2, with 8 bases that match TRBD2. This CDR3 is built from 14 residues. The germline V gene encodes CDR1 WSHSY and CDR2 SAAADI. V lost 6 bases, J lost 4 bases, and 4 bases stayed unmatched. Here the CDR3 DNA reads TGCGCCAGCAGGGAGCGGGGGAGCACCGGGGAGCTGTTTTTT. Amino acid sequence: CASRERGSTGELFF.

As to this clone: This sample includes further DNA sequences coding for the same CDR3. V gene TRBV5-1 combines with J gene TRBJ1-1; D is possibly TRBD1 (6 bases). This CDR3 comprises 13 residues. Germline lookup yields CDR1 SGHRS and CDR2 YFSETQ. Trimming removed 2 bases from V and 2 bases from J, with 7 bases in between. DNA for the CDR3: TGCGCCAGCAGCTTACAGGGAAACACTGAAGCTTTCTTT. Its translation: CASSLQGNTEAFF. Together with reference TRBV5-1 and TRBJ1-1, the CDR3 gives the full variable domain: KAGVTQTPRYLIKTRGQQVTLSCSPISGHRSVSWYQQTPGQGLQFLFEYFSETQRNKGNFPGRFSGRQFSNSRSEMNVSTLELGDSALYLCASSLQGNTEAFFGQGTRLTVV.

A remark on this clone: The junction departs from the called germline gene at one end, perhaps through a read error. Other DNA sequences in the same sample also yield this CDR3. The CDR3 sequence: CASSPGTTGYYEQYF. The CDR3 coding sequence is TGCGCCAGTAGCCCCGGGACTACCGGATACTACGAGCAGTACTTC. J is TRBJ2-7 and V is TRBV19; 7 nucleotides align to TRBD2. Germline V gene lookup returns CDR1 LNHDA and CDR2 SQIVND (reference sequence). The CDR3 is made up of 15 amino acids.

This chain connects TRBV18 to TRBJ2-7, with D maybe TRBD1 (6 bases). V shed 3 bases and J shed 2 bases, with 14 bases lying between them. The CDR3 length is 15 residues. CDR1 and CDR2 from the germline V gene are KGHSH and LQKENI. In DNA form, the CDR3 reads TGTGCCAGCTCACCTGGGACAAAAAAGACCTACGAGCAGTACTTC. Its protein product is CASSPGTKKTYEQYF.